Below, one T cell receptor (beta chain) is given with its context. Repertoires were generated with immunoSEQ multiplex PCR, while TCRdb's copy carries only in-frame clones and drops some. The sample yields roughly 150,000 clones, approximately 96% seen once. These data come from a study of cytomegalovirus exposure and HLA in healthy donors. Per the germline V gene, CDR1 is MGHDK and CDR2 is SYGVNS. This CDR3 is 14 amino acids long. The J segment lost 8 bases and the V segment lost 4 bases, leaving 7 bases of the junction unmatched. The sample was PBMCs. The TCR was taken from a young woman in good health and CMV-seronegative. J is TRBJ1-4 and V is TRBV25-1; 7 bases align to TRBD1. The DNA of the CDR3 is TGTGCCAGCAGTGCGACAGGGATGTGGGAAAAACTGTTTTTT. It yields the protein CASSATGMWEKLFF.